Detailed here is one T cell receptor (beta chain). With V trimmed by 5 bases and J by 6 bases, 6 bases remained unmatched. Germline CDR1 and CDR2: PRHDT and FYEKMQ (reference sequence). The length of the CDR3 is 15 residues. This entry belongs to a study of blood T cell repertoires in COVID-19. Study at large: The origin of the acute and convalescent COVID-19 samples was the United States, Italy and Spain. T cells, B-cell-depleted T cells, or PBMCs provided the cDNA or gDNA that served as material.

Per the authors' pipeline: Cell counts per sample came from amplifying reference gene primers. Method: immunoSEQ multiplex PCR; TCRdb's copy keeps in-frame clones and lacks some. V and J calls and clone size follow that table, whereas D and trimming were derived from the DNA. Of 50,000 to 65,000 clones listed, approximately 84% are singletons. Seattle participants joined during active infection and were tracked over time. The genes are TRBV13 and TRBJ2-1; 11 nucleotides line up with TRBD2. The sequenced sample was peripheral blood. This TCR was sampled from a man aged 60 to 69 with COVID-19, enrolled during active disease. This CDR3 reads CASSQLAGGINEQFF. The CDR3 DNA is TGTGCCAGCAGCCAGCTAGCGGGGGGCATCAATGAGCAGTTCTTC.